This passage covers 12 T cell receptor beta chains from one sample sequenced in a study of cytotoxic CD8 clonotypes in ibrutinib-treated CLL. Some clones are missing from TCRdb's copy, which holds only in-frame ones; the method was immunoSEQ multiplex PCR. The sample consists of more than 300,000 clones, about 80% of them appearing once. Source: PBMCs, taken before ibrutinib treatment. All receptors derive from a human donor with chronic lymphocytic leukemia.

A few counts support this clone. The chain has TRBV5-1 and TRBJ2-7, with TRBD1 matching 10 bases. The CDR3 extends over 14 amino acids. Per the germline V gene, CDR1 is SGHRS and CDR2 is YFSETQ. Germline trimming cut 4 bases from V and 6 bases from J; bases unmatched to any gene: 7. CDR3 loop: CASSEGQGGSEQYF. The CDR3 coding sequence is TGCGCCAGCAGCGAAGGACAGGGGGGATCCGAGCAGTACTTC.

The chain links TRBV4-3 to TRBJ2-3; perhaps TRBD1 as D (6 bases). The germline V and J ends were trimmed by 0 bases and 1 base, with 11 bases remaining between them. Germline V gene data show CDR1 as LGHNA and CDR2 as YSLEER. The length of the CDR3 is 16 residues. The CDR3 region is CASSQDGQPGTDTQYF. The CDR3 coding sequence is TGCGCCAGCAGCCAAGATGGACAGCCTGGCACAGATACGCAGTATTTT.

This clone showed up just a few times. CDR3 in amino acids: CASSRQSRGYTF. The CDR3 DNA sequence: TGTGCCAGCTCACGACAGTCCAGAGGCTACACCTTC. The chain combines TRBV5-4 with TRBJ1-2; possibly TRBD1 for D (5 bases). The CDR3 extends over 12 amino acids. Germline V gene data show CDR1 as SGHNT and CDR2 as YYREEE (reference sequence). Trimming removed 7 bases from V and 8 bases from J, with 15 bases in between.

The J gene is TRBJ1-1, the V gene TRBV29-1; D ambiguous. V lost 6 bases and J lost 1, with 3 bases in between. The CDR3 consists of 10 residues. The germline V gene encodes CDR1 SQVTM and CDR2 ANQGSEA. The CDR3 here is CSVKNTEAFF. Written as DNA, the CDR3 is TGCAGCGTCAAGAACACTGAAGCTTTCTTT.

In DNA form, the CDR3 reads TGTGCCAGCAGGTCGACGACATTGATGGGGGAAACAGATACGCAGTATTTT. Translated, it gives CASRSTTLMGETDTQYF. The rearrangement uses TRBV7-8 and TRBJ2-3; D could derive from TRBD1 or TRBD2 (5 bases each). The CDR3 extends over 17 amino acids. V lost 6 bases to trimming and J lost 3 bases, with 22 bases between them. The germline gives CDR1 SGHVS, CDR2 FQNEAQ.

This chain connects TRBV5-1 to TRBJ2-2; D is unresolved. The germline gives CDR1 SGHRS, CDR2 YFSETQ. The CDR3 has 15 amino acids. V was cut by 0 bases and J by 4 bases, with 10 bases left in between. The CDR3 region is CASSLVVWPTGELFF. DNA for the CDR3: TGCGCCAGCAGCTTGGTAGTATGGCCCACCGGGGAGCTGTTTTTT.

This chain joins TRBV7-8 and TRBJ2-1, with TRBD2 matching 7 bases. The CDR3 totals 15 residues. V shed 5 bases and J 3 bases; nucleotides not matched to a gene: 7. The germline gives CDR1 SGHVS, CDR2 FQNEAQ. For the CDR3, the DNA is TGTGCCAGCAGCCTCCAGGGACTAATCTACAATGAGCAGTTCTTC. As protein: CASSLQGLIYNEQFF.

V gene TRBV7-2 combines with J gene TRBJ2-1, with D tentatively TRBD2 (6 bases). V lost 1 base to trimming and J lost 7 bases, with 14 bases between them. The CDR3 totals 15 residues. The V gene's germline CDR1 is SGHTA and CDR2 FQGNSA. In nucleotides, the CDR3 is TGTGCCAGCAGCTTAGGCGGGATTTTGGTAAATGAGCAGTTCTTC. Amino acids: CASSLGGILVNEQFF. Combining the CDR3 with reference TRBV7-2 and TRBJ2-1 gives the whole variable domain GAGVSQSPSNKVTEKGKDVELRCDPISGHTALYWYRQSLGQGLEFLIYFQGNSAPDKSGLPSDRFSAERTGGSVSTLTIQRTQQEDSAVYLCASSLGGILVNEQFFGPGTRLTVL.

This chain links TRBV7-2 with TRBJ2-7; a possible D gene is TRBD2 (5 bases). The germline V and J ends were trimmed by 5 bases and 0 bases, with 17 bases remaining between them. The length of the CDR3 is 16 residues. Germline V gives CDR1 SGHTA, CDR2 FQGNSA. The CDR3 bases are TGTGCCAGCAGCCCTACCGGAGGCTACGTCTCCTACGAGCAGTACTTC. Protein sequence: CASSPTGGYVSYEQYF.

This chain connects TRBV5-1 to TRBJ1-1; D perhaps matches TRBD1 (5 bases). The germline V and J ends were trimmed by 0 bases and 1 base, with 10 bases remaining between them. The V gene's germline CDR1 is SGHRS and CDR2 YFSETQ. The CDR3 consists of 15 residues. The CDR3 nucleotides are TGCGCCAGCAGCTTGGGGGTTGGACAGAACACTGAAGCTTTCTTT. This encodes CASSLGVGQNTEAFF.

The rearrangement joins TRBV25-1 to TRBJ2-7; 10 nucleotides align to TRBD2. Trimming at V came to 3 bases and at J to 5 bases, leaving 4 bases not matched to a gene. The CDR3 covers 14 residues. The germline gives CDR1 MGHDK, CDR2 SYGVNS. The CDR3 loop is CASSDPGLAHEQYF. CDR3 in DNA: TGTGCCAGCAGTGACCCGGGACTAGCGCACGAGCAGTACTTC.

The chain employs TRBV14 and TRBJ2-7; 9 nucleotides align to TRBD1. The CDR3 is 15 amino acids. Germline V gene sequence: CDR1 SGHDN, CDR2 FVKESK. V lost 2 bases to trimming and J lost 3 bases; unmatched junction nucleotides: 5. The CDR3 nucleotides read TGTGCCAGCAGCCAACCGGGACAGGGAAGCTACGAGCAGTACTTC. As protein: CASSQPGQGSYEQYF.